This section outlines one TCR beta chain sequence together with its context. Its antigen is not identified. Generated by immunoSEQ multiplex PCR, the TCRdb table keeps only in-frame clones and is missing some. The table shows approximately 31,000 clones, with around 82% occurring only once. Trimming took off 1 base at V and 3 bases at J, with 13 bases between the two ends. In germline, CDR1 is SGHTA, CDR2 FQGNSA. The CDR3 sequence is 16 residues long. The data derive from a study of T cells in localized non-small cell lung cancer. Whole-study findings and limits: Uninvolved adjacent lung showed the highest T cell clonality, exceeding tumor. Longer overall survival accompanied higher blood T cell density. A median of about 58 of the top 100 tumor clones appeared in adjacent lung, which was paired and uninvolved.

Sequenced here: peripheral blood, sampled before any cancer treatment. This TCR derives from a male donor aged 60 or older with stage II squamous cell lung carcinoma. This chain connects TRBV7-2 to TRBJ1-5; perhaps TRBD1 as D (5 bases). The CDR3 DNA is TGTGCCAGCAGCTTAGGCAGGGCCGGGCCCAATCAGCCCCAGCATTTT. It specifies CASSLGRAGPNQPQHF. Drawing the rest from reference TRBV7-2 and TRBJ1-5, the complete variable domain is GAGVSQSPSNKVTEKGKDVELRCDPISGHTALYWYRQSLGQGLEFLIYFQGNSAPDKSGLPSDRFSAERTGGSVSTLTIQRTQQEDSAVYLCASSLGRAGPNQPQHFGDGTRLSIL.